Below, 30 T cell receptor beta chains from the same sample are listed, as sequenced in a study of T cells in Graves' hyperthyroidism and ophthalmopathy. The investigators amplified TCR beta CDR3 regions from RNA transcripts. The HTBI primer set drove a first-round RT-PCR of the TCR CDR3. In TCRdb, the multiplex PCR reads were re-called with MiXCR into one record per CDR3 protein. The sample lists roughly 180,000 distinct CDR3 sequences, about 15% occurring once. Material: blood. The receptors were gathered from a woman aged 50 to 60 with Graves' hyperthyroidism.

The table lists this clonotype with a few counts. The DNA of the CDR3 is TGTGCCAGCTCACCCTCCCCAGACCGCCCCGGAAAGGAGACCCAGTACTTC. This encodes CASSPSPDRPGKETQYF. This chain joins TRBV18 and TRBJ2-5; D remains ambiguous. Trimming stripped 3 bases from V and 5 bases from J, with 22 bases between. This CDR3 contains 17 residues. Germline CDR1 KGHSH, CDR2 LQKENI.

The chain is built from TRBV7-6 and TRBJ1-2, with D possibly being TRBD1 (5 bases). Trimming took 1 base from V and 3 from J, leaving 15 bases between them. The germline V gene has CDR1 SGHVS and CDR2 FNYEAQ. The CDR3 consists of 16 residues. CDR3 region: CASSLGLVGPDYGYTF. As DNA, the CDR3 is TGTGCCAGCAGCTTAGGATTAGTGGGGCCGGACTATGGCTACACCTTC. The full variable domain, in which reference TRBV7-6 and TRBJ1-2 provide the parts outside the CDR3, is GAGVSQSPRYKVTKRGQDVALRCDPISGHVSLYWYRQALGQGPEFLTYFNYEAQQDKSGLPNDRFSAERPEGSISTLTIQRTEQRDSAMYRCASSLGLVGPDYGYTFGSGTRLTVV.

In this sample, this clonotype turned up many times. CDR3 DNA: TGCAGTGCTAGAGTCTGGGACAACACTGAAGCTTTCTTT. Translated, it gives CSARVWDNTEAFF. V and J are TRBV20-1 and TRBJ1-1, with a weak D call TRBD1 (5 bases). CDR1 and CDR2 from the germline V gene are DFQATT and SNEGSKA (reference sequence). V was clipped by 1 base and J by 2 bases, with 8 bases between them. The CDR3 runs to 13 residues.

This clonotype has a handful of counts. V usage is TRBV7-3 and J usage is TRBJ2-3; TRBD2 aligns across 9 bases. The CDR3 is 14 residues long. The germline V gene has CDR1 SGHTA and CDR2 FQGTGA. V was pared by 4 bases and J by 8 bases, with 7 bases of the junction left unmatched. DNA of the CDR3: TGTGCCAGCAGCTCCTCAGCGGGGGGAAGTACGCAGTATTTT. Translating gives CASSSSAGGSTQYF.

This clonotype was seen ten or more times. The CDR3 nucleotides are TGTGCCAGTAGTTGGTCCTACAATGAGCAGTTCTTC. It codes for CASSWSYNEQFF. The chain joins TRBV19 to TRBJ2-1; no reliable D call. The V and J ends lost 5 bases and 1 base respectively, with 3 bases between them. The germline CDR1 and CDR2 sequences are LNHDA and SQIVND (reference sequence). The CDR3 has 12 residues.

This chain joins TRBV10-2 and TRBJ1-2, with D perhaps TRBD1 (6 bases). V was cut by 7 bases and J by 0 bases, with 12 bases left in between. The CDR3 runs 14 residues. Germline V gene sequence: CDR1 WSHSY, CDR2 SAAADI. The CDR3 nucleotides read TGCGCCAGCAAGCAGGGGACCTCTAACTATGGCTACACCTTC. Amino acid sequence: CASKQGTSNYGYTF.

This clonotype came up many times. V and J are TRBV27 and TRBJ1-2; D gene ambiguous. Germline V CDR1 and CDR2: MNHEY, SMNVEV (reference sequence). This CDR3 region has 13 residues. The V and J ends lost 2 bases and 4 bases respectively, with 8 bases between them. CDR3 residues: CASSLKLGYGYTF. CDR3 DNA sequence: TGTGCCAGCAGTTTAAAGCTGGGCTATGGCTACACCTTC.

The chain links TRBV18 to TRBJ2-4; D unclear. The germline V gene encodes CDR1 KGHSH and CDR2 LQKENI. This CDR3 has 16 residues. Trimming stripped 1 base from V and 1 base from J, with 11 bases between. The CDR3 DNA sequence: TGTGCCAGCTCACCACGTGCAGGACGGGCCAAAAACATTCAGTACTTC. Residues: CASSPRAGRAKNIQYF.

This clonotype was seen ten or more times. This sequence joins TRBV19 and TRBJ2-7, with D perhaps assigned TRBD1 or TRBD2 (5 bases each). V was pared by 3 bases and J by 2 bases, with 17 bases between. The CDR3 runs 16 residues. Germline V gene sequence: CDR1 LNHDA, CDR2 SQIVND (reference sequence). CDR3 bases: TGTGCCAGTAGTATCGGGATTCGAGGGGCCGCCTACGAGCAGTACTTC. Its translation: CASSIGIRGAAYEQYF.

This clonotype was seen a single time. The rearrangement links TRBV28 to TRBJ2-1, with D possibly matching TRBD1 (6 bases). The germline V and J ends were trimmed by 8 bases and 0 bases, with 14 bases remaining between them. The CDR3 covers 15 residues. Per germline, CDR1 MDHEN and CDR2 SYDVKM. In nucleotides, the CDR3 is TGTGCCAGCTTTGGGGGCTCTAGCTCCTACAATGAGCAGTTCTTC. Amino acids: CASFGGSSSYNEQFF.

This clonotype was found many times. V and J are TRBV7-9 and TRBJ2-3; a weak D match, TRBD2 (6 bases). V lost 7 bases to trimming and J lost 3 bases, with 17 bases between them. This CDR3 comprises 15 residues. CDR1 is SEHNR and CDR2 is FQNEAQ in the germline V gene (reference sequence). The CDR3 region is CASIESGWGTDTQYF. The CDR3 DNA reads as TGTGCCAGCATCGAAAGCGGGTGGGGAACAGATACGCAGTATTTT.

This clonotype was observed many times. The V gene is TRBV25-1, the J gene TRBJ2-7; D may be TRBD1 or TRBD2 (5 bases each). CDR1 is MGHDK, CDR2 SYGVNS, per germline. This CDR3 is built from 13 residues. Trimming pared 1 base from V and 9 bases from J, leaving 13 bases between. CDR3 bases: TGTGCCAGCAGTGAATCCCCCCCTGGGGGGCAGTACTTC. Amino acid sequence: CASSESPPGGQYF.

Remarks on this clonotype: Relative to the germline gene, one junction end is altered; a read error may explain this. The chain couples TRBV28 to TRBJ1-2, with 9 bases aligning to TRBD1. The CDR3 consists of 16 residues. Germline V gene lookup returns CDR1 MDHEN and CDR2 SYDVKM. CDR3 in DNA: TGCGCCAGCAGCGAATGGACAGGGGACCAAGACTATGGCTACACCTTC. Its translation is CASSEWTGDQDYGYTF.

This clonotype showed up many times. CDR3 bases: TGTGCCATCAGTGAGGGACAAGGGGAAAAACTGTTTTTT. It codes for CAISEGQGEKLFF. The chain links TRBV10-3 to TRBJ1-4, with D tentatively TRBD1 (5 bases). V was trimmed by 2 bases and J by 8 bases, leaving 9 bases between them. The CDR3 contains 13 residues. Germline CDR1 and CDR2: ENHRY and SYGVKD.

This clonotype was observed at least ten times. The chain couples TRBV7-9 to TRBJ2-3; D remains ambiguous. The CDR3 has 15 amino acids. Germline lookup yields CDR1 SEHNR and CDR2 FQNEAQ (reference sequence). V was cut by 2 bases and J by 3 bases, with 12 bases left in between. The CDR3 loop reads CASSLSVRLTDTQYF. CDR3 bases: TGTGCCAGCAGCTTAAGCGTAAGGCTGACAGATACGCAGTATTTT.

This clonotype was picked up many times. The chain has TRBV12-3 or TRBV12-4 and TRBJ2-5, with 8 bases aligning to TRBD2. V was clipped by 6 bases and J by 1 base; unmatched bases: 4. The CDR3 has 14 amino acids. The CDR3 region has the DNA TGTGCCAGCAGCACGGGGGGGGTCCAAGAGACCCAGTACTTC. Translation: CASSTGGVQETQYF.

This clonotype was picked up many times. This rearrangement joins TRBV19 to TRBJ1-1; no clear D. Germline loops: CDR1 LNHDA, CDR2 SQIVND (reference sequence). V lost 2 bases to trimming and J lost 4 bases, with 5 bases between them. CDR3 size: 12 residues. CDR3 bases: TGTGCCAGTAGTATAATTGGCACTGAAGCTTTCTTT. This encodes CASSIIGTEAFF.

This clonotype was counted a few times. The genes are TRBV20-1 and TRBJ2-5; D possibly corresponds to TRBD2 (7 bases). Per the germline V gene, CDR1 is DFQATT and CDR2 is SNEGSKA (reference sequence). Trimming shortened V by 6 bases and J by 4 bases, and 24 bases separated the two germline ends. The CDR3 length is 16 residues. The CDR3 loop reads CSAASRRGASSETQYF. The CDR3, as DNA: TGCAGTGCCGCCAGCCGACGGGGGGCGAGTTCAGAGACCCAGTACTTC.

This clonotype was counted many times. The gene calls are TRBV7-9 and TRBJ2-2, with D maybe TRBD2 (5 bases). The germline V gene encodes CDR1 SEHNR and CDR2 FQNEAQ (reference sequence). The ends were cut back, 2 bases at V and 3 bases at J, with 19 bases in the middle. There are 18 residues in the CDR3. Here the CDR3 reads CASSLKPFSSGYTGELFF. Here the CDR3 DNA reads TGTGCCAGCAGCTTAAAACCCTTTTCCAGCGGCTACACCGGGGAGCTGTTTTTT. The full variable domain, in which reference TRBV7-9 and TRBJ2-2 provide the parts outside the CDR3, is DTGVSQNPRHKITKRGQNVTFRCDPISEHNRLYWYRQTLGQGPEFLTYFQNEAQLEKSRLLSDRFSAERPKGSFSTLEIQRTEQGDSAMYLCASSLKPFSSGYTGELFFGEGSRLTVL.

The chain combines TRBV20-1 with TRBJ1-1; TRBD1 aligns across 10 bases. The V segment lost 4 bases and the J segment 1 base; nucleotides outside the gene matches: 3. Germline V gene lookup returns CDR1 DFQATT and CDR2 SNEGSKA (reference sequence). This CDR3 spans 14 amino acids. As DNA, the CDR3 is TGCAGTGCTAAGACAGGGGGCGCGAACACTGAAGCTTTCTTT. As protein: CSAKTGGANTEAFF.

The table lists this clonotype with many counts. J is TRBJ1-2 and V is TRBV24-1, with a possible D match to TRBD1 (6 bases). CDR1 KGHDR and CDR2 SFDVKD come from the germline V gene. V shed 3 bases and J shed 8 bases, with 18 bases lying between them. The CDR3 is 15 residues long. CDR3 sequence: CATSDPRGPGLGYTF. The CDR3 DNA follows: TGTGCCACCAGTGATCCCCGGGGGCCGGGTCTGGGCTACACCTTC.

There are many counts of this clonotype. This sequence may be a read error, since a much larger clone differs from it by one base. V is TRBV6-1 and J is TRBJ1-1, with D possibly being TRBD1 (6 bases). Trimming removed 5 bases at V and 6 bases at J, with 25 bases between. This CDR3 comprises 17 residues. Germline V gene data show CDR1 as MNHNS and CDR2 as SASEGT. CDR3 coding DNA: TGTGCCAGCAGTTCTCGCAGGGGAACGGTTTTTGGCGCTGAAGCTTTCTTT. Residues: CASSSRRGTVFGAEAFF.

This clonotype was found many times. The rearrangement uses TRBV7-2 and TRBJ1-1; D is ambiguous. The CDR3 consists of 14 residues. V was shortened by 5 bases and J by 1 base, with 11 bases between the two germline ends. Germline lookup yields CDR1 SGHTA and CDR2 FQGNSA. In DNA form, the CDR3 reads TGTGCCAGCAGCCCAGGACCCTCGAACACTGAAGCTTTCTTT. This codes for CASSPGPSNTEAFF.

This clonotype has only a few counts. CDR3 region: CASSLDQTSYNSPLHF. The CDR3 DNA reads TGTGCCAGCAGCCTAGACCAGACCTCCTATAATTCACCCCTCCACTTT. The gene calls are TRBV3-1 and TRBJ1-6; D remains unclear. Germline CDR1 is LGHDT and CDR2 is YNNKEL (reference sequence). Trimming stripped 4 bases from V and 0 bases from J, with 10 bases between. This CDR3 spans 16 amino acids.

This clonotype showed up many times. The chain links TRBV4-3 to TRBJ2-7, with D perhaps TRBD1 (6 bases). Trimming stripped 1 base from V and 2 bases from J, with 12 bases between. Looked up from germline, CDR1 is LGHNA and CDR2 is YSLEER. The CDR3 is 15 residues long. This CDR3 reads CASSQGTAMAYEQYF. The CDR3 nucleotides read TGCGCCAGCAGCCAAGGGACAGCTATGGCCTACGAGCAGTACTTC.

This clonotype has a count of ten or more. The CDR3 protein is CASSAPTGQREQFF. CDR3 nucleotide sequence: TGTGCCAGCAGCGCACCAACAGGTCAGCGTGAGCAGTTCTTC. The chain carries TRBV9 and TRBJ2-1, with a possible D match to TRBD1 (5 bases). Trimming shortened V by 3 bases and J by 9 bases, and 16 bases separated the two germline ends. The CDR3 loop spans 14 amino acids. Germline V gene lookup returns CDR1 SGDLS and CDR2 YYNGEE.

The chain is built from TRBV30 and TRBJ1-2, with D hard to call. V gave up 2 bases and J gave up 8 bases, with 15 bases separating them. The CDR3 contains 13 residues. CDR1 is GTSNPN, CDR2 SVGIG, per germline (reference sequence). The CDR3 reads CAWSPNIDGGYTF. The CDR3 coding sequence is TGTGCCTGGAGTCCAAACATCGACGGCGGCTACACCTTC.

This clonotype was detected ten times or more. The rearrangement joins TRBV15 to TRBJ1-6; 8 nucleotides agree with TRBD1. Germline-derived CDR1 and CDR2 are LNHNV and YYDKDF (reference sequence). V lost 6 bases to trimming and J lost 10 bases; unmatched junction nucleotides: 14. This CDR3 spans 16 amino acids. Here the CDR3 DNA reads TGTGCCACCAGGGGGGGAGGACAGGGACGTCTGTCACCCCTCCACTTT. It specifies CATRGGGQGRLSPLHF. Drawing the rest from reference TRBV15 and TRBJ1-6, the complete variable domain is DAMVIQNPRYQVTQFGKPVTLSCSQTLNHNVMYWYQQKSSQAPKLLFHYYDKDFNNEADTPDNFQSRRPNTSFCFLDIRSPGLGDTAMYLCATRGGGQGRLSPLHFGNGTRLTVT.

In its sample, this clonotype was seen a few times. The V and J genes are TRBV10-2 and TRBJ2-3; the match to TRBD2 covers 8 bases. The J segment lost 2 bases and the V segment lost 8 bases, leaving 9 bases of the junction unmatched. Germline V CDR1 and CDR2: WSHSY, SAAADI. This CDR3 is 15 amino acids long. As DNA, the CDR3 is TGCGCCAGCGATGATCTAGCGGGCCTCACAGATACGCAGTATTTT. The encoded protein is CASDDLAGLTDTQYF.

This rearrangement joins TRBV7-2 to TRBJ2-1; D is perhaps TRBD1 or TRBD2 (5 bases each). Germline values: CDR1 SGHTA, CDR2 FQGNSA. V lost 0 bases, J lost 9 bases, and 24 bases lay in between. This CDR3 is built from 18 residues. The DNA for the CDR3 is TGTGCCAGCAGCTTAGCCGAAGGGGAAGGAGGTTGGAGAAGTGAGCAGTTCTTC. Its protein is CASSLAEGEGGWRSEQFF.